One sample yielded the 5 T cell receptor beta chains listed below, sequenced in a study of cytomegalovirus exposure and HLA in healthy donors. In the PCR, 60 Vbeta and 13 Jbeta primers were used. The assay was immunoSEQ multiplex PCR, and TCRdb's table has in-frame clones only and misses some. The sample has about 110,000 clones; around 70% are singletons. The sample comprised PBMCs. The receptors derive from a man aged 25 to 45 in good health and CMV-seropositive.

V usage is TRBV9 and J usage is TRBJ2-5; TRBD2 matches 10 bases. The V gene's germline CDR1 is SGDLS and CDR2 YYNGEE. CDR3 length: 15 amino acids. V shed 4 bases, J shed 5 bases, and the junction held 8 bases outside the gene matches. CDR3 sequence reads: CASSPSTSGPETQYF. The CDR3 DNA sequence: TGTGCCAGCAGCCCCTCGACTAGCGGGCCGGAGACCCAGTACTTC.

The genes are TRBV29-1 and TRBJ2-1; 11 nucleotides line up with TRBD1. Germline assignment: CDR1 SQVTM and CDR2 ANQGSEA. J gave up 7 bases and V 7 bases, and 9 bases lay outside the gene matches. This CDR3 is built from 14 residues. CDR3 residues: CSAGTGTGGNEQFF. CDR3 DNA: TGCAGCGCCGGTACCGGGACAGGGGGGAATGAGCAGTTCTTC.

The rearrangement joins TRBV9 to TRBJ2-7, with D possibly being TRBD2 (6 bases). The V end lost 7 bases, the J end lost 6 bases, and 17 bases lay between the germline ends. The CDR3 has 13 residues. CDR1 SGDLS and CDR2 YYNGEE come from the germline V gene. As DNA, the CDR3 is TGTGCCAGCTCTCCCGTCGAGGGAGGCGAGCAGTACTTC. Residues: CASSPVEGGEQYF.

In DNA form, the CDR3 reads TGTGCCATCACCGGGACAGGGAACACTGAAGCTTTCTTT. Translated: CAITGTGNTEAFF. The chain recombines TRBV10-3 with TRBJ1-1, with 8 bases matching TRBD1. This CDR3 spans 13 amino acids. The junction had 2 bases not matched to a gene; V was cut back by 7 bases and J by 1 base. Germline CDR1 is ENHRY and CDR2 is SYGVKD.

The CDR3 here is CASRGQGVGTYEQYF. The CDR3 DNA sequence: TGTGCCAGTAGAGGACAGGGGGTCGGGACCTACGAGCAGTACTTC. This chain uses TRBV19 with TRBJ2-7; TRBD1 agrees at 10 bases. Germline assignment: CDR1 LNHDA and CDR2 SQIVND (reference sequence). V lost 6 bases, J lost 2 bases, and 7 bases stayed unmatched. The CDR3 covers 15 residues. Drawing the rest from reference TRBV19 and TRBJ2-7, the complete variable domain is DGGITQSPKYLFRKEGQNVTLSCEQNLNHDAMYWYRQDPGQGLRLIYYSQIVNDFQKGDIAEGYSVSREKKESFPLTVTSAQKNPTAFYLCASRGQGVGTYEQYFGPGTRLTVT.